This T cell receptor beta chain was recovered during a study of siplizumab effects on memory and regulatory T cells. Points from the study as a whole: Tracing alloreactive clones into unstimulated subsets worked for only a minor fraction of them. Unstimulated naive T cells seemed to show more diversity than memory cells did, and they also seemed to be among the major contributors to the alloresponse.

The CDR3 sequence is 14 residues long. The method was immunoSEQ multiplex PCR; TCRdb's version includes in-frame clones alone and lacks a portion of them. The sample includes under 85,000 clones, approximately 88% of them seen just once. Points on this clone: The antigen remains unidentified.

The receptor comes from a human donor in good health. The sample was Tregs sorted from blood. The V gene is TRBV1, the J gene TRBJ1-2; the D call TRBD1 from the table was never checked on the DNA. TRBV1 is an annotated pseudogene. This CDR3 reads CTSSQESRGPCYTF. DNA for the CDR3: TGCACCAGCAGCCAAGAATCCAGGGGACCCTGCTACACCTTC.